One and the same sample provided the 2 T cell receptor beta chains below, sequenced in a study of T cells in localized non-small cell lung cancer. Profiled with immunoSEQ multiplex PCR; TCRdb holds only in-frame clones, not every one. Counted here are more than 1,300 clones, roughly a sixth occurring once; the ten biggest clones make up 13%. The source material was normal lung tissue next to the tumor, sampled before any cancer treatment. Source of these receptors: a female donor at least 60 years old with stage II lung adenocarcinoma.

The V gene is TRBV30, the J gene TRBJ2-2, with D perhaps TRBD2 (6 bases). The V end lost 0 bases, the J end lost 9 bases, and 17 bases lay between the germline ends. Germline loops: CDR1 GTSNPN, CDR2 SVGIG (reference sequence). This CDR3 is built from 15 residues. The CDR3 DNA reads as TGTGCCTGGAGTGTAGGTGGGCTTGGGACTCGGGAGCTGTTTTTT. Amino acids: CAWSVGGLGTRELFF. Complete variable domain (other parts from reference TRBV30 and TRBJ2-2): SQTIHQWPATLVQPVGSPLSLECTVEGTSNPNLYWYRQAAGRGLQLLFYSVGIGQISSEVPQNLSASRPQDRQFILSSKKLLLSDSGFYLCAWSVGGLGTRELFFGEGSRLTVL.

By share, this clone counts as large. The J gene is TRBJ2-1, the V gene TRBV10-3; TRBD2 agrees at 9 bases. V dropped 2 bases and J dropped 0; count of bases not matched to a gene: 8. Germline V gene lookup returns CDR1 ENHRY and CDR2 SYGVKD. The CDR3 extends over 18 amino acids. The CDR3 here is CAISERASGVSSYNEQFF. DNA for the CDR3: TGTGCCATCAGTGAGCGGGCTAGCGGGGTGAGCTCCTACAATGAGCAGTTCTTC.